What follows are 12 T cell receptor beta chains derived from one specimen sequenced in a study of cytomegalovirus exposure and HLA in healthy donors (dated by TCRdb to about 2017). The library was prepared using the immunoSEQ multiplex PCR assay. TCRdb obtained this table from immuneACCESS and retained in-frame rearrangements with V and J assigned. These tables miss some clones; where compared with another copy, unresolved V genes account for less than half of the shortfall, and the remainder is unexplained. Across this sample there are 250,000 to 300,000 clones, with approximately 86% seen only once. In total, the top ten clones hold approximately 1% of the sample. The sequencing input was PBMCs. The origin of the receptors is a woman between 18 and 30 years old in good health and CMV-seronegative.

This chain joins TRBV5-1 and TRBJ1-4; a weak D match, TRBD1 (5 bases). Between the trimmed V and J ends, which lost 5 bases and 0 bases, there was a span of 8 bases. Germline V gene sequence: CDR1 SGHRS, CDR2 YFSETQ. The CDR3 runs to 14 residues. CDR3 nucleotides: TGCGCCAGCAGTCGGGGGGCAACTAATGAAAAACTGTTTTTT. It specifies CASSRGATNEKLFF.

This clone was counted a single time. Its ends do not fully match the called genes, so a read error is possible. Here the CDR3 DNA reads TGTGCCAGCAGCTTAGGTCCCCAGGCGCATTTT. Residues: CASSLGPQAHF. The V and J genes are TRBV7-9 and TRBJ1-3; D remains ambiguous. Germline CDR1 and CDR2: SEHNR and FQNEAQ (reference sequence). There are 11 residues in the CDR3.

This clone was seen just once. This chain connects TRBV29-1 to TRBJ2-7; 7 bases are a match to TRBD1. The V segment lost 7 bases and the J segment 1 base; nucleotides outside the gene matches: 7. The CDR3 contains 13 residues. Germline CDR1 SQVTM, CDR2 ANQGSEA. CDR3 sequence: CSAGTAVSYEQYF. The CDR3 nucleotides read TGCAGCGCCGGGACAGCAGTTTCCTACGAGCAGTACTTC.

This clone was counted once. The junction departs from germline at one end; a sequencing error may be responsible. The chain joins TRBV4-3 to TRBJ2-3, with 11 bases fitting TRBD2. CDR1 LGHNA and CDR2 YSLEER come from the germline V gene. The CDR3 runs 17 residues. The CDR3: CANSQGGTSGRTDTQYF. CDR3 sequence (DNA): TGCGCCAACAGCCAAGGGGGGACTAGCGGTCGCACAGATACGCAGTATTTT.

In this sample, this clone turned up a few times. The V gene is TRBV29-1, the J gene TRBJ2-7; D possibly corresponds to TRBD2 (5 bases). Germline V gene data show CDR1 as SQVTM and CDR2 as ANQGSEA. V was trimmed by 4 bases and J by 3 bases, leaving 7 bases between them. The CDR3 consists of 11 residues. CDR3 region: CSVVTSYEQYF. CDR3 nucleotides: TGCAGCGTTGTAACTAGCTACGAGCAGTACTTC.

Remarks on this clone: At one boundary the junction diverges from the germline segment, which might be a read error. As DNA, the CDR3 is TGTGCCAGCAGCCAAAGAACTAGCGGAGTAGAGCAGTCGGACTTC. As protein: CASSQRTSGVEQSDF. The chain combines TRBV13 with TRBJ2-7; 8 positions agree with TRBD2. This CDR3 is 15 amino acids long. CDR1 is PRHDT and CDR2 is FYEKMQ in the germline V gene (reference sequence).

The CDR3 loop reads CASSLWGLAGSYYNEQFF. CDR3 coding DNA: TGTGCCAGCAGTTTATGGGGACTAGCGGGATCGTACTACAATGAGCAGTTCTTC. The rearrangement uses TRBV27 and TRBJ2-1, with TRBD2 matching 13 bases. The germline CDR1 and CDR2 sequences are MNHEY and SMNVEV (reference sequence). Trimming took 1 base from V and 3 from J; bases not matched to a gene: 6. The CDR3 is 18 residues long.

The V call is TRBV5-4, the J call TRBJ1-2; a weak D match, TRBD1 (5 bases). There are 13 residues in the CDR3. With 4 bases removed from V and 5 bases from J, the gap between germline ends came to 12 bases. Germline lookup yields CDR1 SGHNT and CDR2 YYREEE (reference sequence). CDR3 loop: CASSEVGGYGYTF. For the CDR3, the DNA is TGTGCCAGCAGCGAAGTGGGGGGGTATGGCTACACCTTC. Based on the CDR3 plus reference TRBV5-4 and TRBJ1-2, the full variable domain is ETGVTQSPTHLIKTRGQQVTLRCSSQSGHNTVSWYQQALGQGPQFIFQYYREEENGRGNFPPRFSGLQFPNYSSELNVNALELDDSALYLCASSEVGGYGYTFGSGTRLTVV.

This sequence joins TRBV6-5 and TRBJ2-1, with 7 bases fitting TRBD2. This CDR3 is built from 14 residues. The germline V gene has CDR1 MNHEY and CDR2 SVGAGI. The V segment lost 6 bases and the J segment 8 bases; nucleotides outside the gene matches: 10. CDR3: CASSPGTMFYEQFF. CDR3 nucleotide sequence: TGTGCCAGCAGCCCCGGGACTATGTTCTATGAGCAGTTCTTC.

The CDR3 is CASGRQGNQPQHF. CDR3 DNA: TGCGCCAGCGGACGACAGGGAAATCAGCCCCAGCATTTT. This chain uses TRBV10-2 with TRBJ1-5, with 7 bases identical to TRBD1. Trimming removed 8 bases from V and 4 bases from J; junction bases left unmatched: 5. Germline-derived CDR1 and CDR2 are WSHSY and SAAADI. CDR3 length: 13 amino acids.

This chain connects TRBV5-1 to TRBJ2-5, with 10 nucleotides matching TRBD2. J gave up 1 base and V 2 bases, and 2 bases lay outside the gene matches. The CDR3 extends over 15 amino acids. In germline, CDR1 is SGHRS, CDR2 YFSETQ. As DNA, the CDR3 is TGCGCCAGCAGCTTTAGCGGGAGGCTCCAAGAGACCCAGTACTTC. Translated, it gives CASSFSGRLQETQYF.

This clone was observed a single time. The V call is TRBV2, the J call TRBJ2-3; 7 bases are a match to TRBD1. The J segment lost 5 bases and the V segment lost 5 bases, leaving 10 bases of the junction unmatched. The CDR3 consists of 15 residues. Germline V CDR1 and CDR2: SNHLY, FYNNEI. CDR3 loop: CASSSGQTTKDTQYF. The CDR3 coding sequence is TGTGCCAGCAGTTCGGGACAGACAACCAAAGATACGCAGTATTTT.